These 9 T cell receptor beta chains share one sample of origin, sequenced in a study of shared clonotypes between healthy human individuals. Sequenced by immunoSEQ multiplex PCR; TCRdb stores in-frame clones only, minus some. This table has some 2 million clones, roughly 94% appearing once. What was sequenced was naive CD4+ T cells sorted from blood. Subset reported: CD45RA+ positively selected. The source is a man younger than 30 in good health.

This chain uses TRBV9 with TRBJ1-1, with 9 bases lining up with TRBD1. The germline gives CDR1 SGDLS, CDR2 YYNGEE. This CDR3 has 15 amino acids. The V and J ends lost 0 bases and 4 bases, in that order; junction bases with no gene match: 4. The CDR3 DNA is TGTGCCAGCAGCGTAGGGACAGGGGTCGGCACTGAAGCTTTCTTT. It translates to CASSVGTGVGTEAFF.

About this clone itself: Other DNA sequences in the sample encode the same CDR3. The chain carries TRBV27 and TRBJ2-1; 7 bases match TRBD1. This CDR3 has 14 amino acids. Germline CDR1 and CDR2: MNHEY and SMNVEV (reference sequence). After removal of 3 bases from V and 3 bases from J, the junction contained 2 bases not matched to a gene. The CDR3 coding sequence is TGTGCCAGCAGTTTGGGGGACAGCTACAATGAGCAGTTCTTC. Amino acid sequence: CASSLGDSYNEQFF.

The chain couples TRBV5-8 to TRBJ2-6; D possibly corresponds to TRBD1 (6 bases). Germline V gene data show CDR1 as SGHTS and CDR2 as YDEGEE. The V and J ends lost 0 bases and 4 bases respectively, with 14 bases between them. There are 17 residues in the CDR3. The CDR3 region is CASSLAKDSWGANVLTF. In DNA, the CDR3 is TGTGCCAGCAGCTTGGCTAAGGACAGTTGGGGGGCCAACGTCCTGACTTTC.

V is TRBV11-3 and J is TRBJ2-1; D may correspond to TRBD1 or TRBD2 (6 bases each). The germline CDR1 and CDR2 sequences are SGHNT and YENEEA. Trimming removed 5 bases from V and 2 bases from J, with 7 bases in between. CDR3 length: 13 amino acids. The CDR3 DNA reads as TGTGCCAGCAGCGGGGGGCCCTACAATGAGCAGTTCTTC. It is translated as CASSGGPYNEQFF.

This chain connects TRBV11-2 to TRBJ2-5; possibly TRBD1 or TRBD2 for D (6 bases each). This CDR3 region has 16 residues. From germline, CDR1 is SGHAT and CDR2 FQNNGV. Trimming removed 4 bases at V and 4 bases at J, with 19 bases between. This CDR3 reads CASSSTGRGQGETQYF. The CDR3 nucleotides read TGTGCCAGCAGCTCAACCGGACGGGGGCAGGGAGAGACCCAGTACTTC.

The J gene is TRBJ1-6, the V gene TRBV27, with D unclear. Trimming pared 5 bases from V and 0 bases from J, leaving 11 bases between. The CDR3 covers 16 residues. The V gene's germline CDR1 is MNHEY and CDR2 SMNVEV (reference sequence). Here the CDR3 reads CASSLPGISYNSPLHF. The CDR3 DNA sequence: TGTGCCAGCAGTCTCCCCGGGATCTCCTATAATTCACCCCTCCACTTT.

This chain uses TRBV6-4 with TRBJ1-3; D is possibly TRBD1 (6 bases). Germline V gives CDR1 MRHNA, CDR2 SNTAGT. V was pared by 8 bases and J by 0 bases, with 20 bases between. This CDR3 contains 17 residues. The CDR3 sequence: CASGPPGGSSSGNTIYF. For the CDR3, the DNA is TGTGCCAGCGGTCCCCCGGGGGGCTCTAGCTCTGGAAACACCATATATTTT.

J is TRBJ2-3 and V is TRBV4-3; TRBD2 matches 8 bases. Germline values: CDR1 LGHNA, CDR2 YSLEER. The CDR3 covers 14 residues. Unmatched junction bases numbered 3, after V lost 1 base and J lost 6 bases. This CDR3 reads CASSQGGLADTQYF. Here the CDR3 DNA reads TGCGCCAGCAGCCAAGGAGGACTAGCTGATACGCAGTATTTT.

The rearrangement links TRBV6-1 to TRBJ2-7, with D hard to call. V dropped 2 bases and J dropped 2 bases, with 13 bases sitting between them. CDR3 size: 15 residues. Germline-derived CDR1 and CDR2 are MNHNS and SASEGT. CDR3 in DNA: TGTGCCAGCAGTGAAAGTGCTGGGTCGACCTACGAGCAGTACTTC. It specifies CASSESAGSTYEQYF.